Listed here are 32 T cell receptor beta chains from one sample, sequenced in a study of shared clonotypes between healthy human individuals. Using immunoSEQ multiplex PCR, the repertoire was profiled, and TCRdb retains in-frame clones only, with some absent. The table has roughly 2.5 million clones, approximately 94% seen once. The sample was naive CD4+ T cells sorted from blood. Subset noted: CD45RA+ positively selected. The receptors derive from a man between 18 and 29 years old in good health.

The rearrangement uses TRBV28 and TRBJ1-3; D unclear. The V end lost 6 bases, the J end lost 2 bases, and 14 bases lay between the germline ends. The CDR3 totals 15 residues. Per germline, CDR1 MDHEN and CDR2 SYDVKM. CDR3 nucleotide sequence: TGTGCCAGCAGCCAAGGCTCCAGTCCTGGAAACACCATATATTTT. Translated, it gives CASSQGSSPGNTIYF.

The chain couples TRBV6-6 to TRBJ2-7; 10 bases are shared with TRBD2. The CDR3 has 15 amino acids. Germline trimming cut 2 bases from V and 2 bases from J; bases unmatched to any gene: 3. Germline CDR1 reads MNHNY; CDR2 reads SVGAGI (reference sequence). The CDR3, as DNA: TGTGCCAGCAGTTACGATCTAGCGGGAGCCTACGAGCAGTACTTC. Translation gives CASSYDLAGAYEQYF.

J is TRBJ1-5 and V is TRBV10-3; tentatively, D is TRBD1 (5 bases). CDR1 ENHRY and CDR2 SYGVKD come from the germline V gene. Deletions cut 0 bases from V and 1 base from J, with 7 bases between. The CDR3 has 15 amino acids. In DNA, the CDR3 is TGTGCCATCAGTGAGTCGGCAGGGAGCAATCAGCCCCAGCATTTT. Translation: CAISESAGSNQPQHF.

This chain uses TRBV10-1 with TRBJ2-7, with 9 bases identical to TRBD1. V lost 5 bases, J lost 3 bases, and 5 bases stayed unmatched. The CDR3 consists of 14 residues. Looked up from germline, CDR1 is WNHNN and CDR2 is SYGVQD (reference sequence). CDR3 sequence reads: CASSHRGRFYEQYF. CDR3 DNA: TGCGCCAGCAGTCACAGGGGGCGATTCTACGAGCAGTACTTC.

As to this clone: The sample carries other DNA sequences with the same CDR3. The chain is built from TRBV6-1 and TRBJ2-3; D not resolved. Trimming took 9 bases from V and 3 from J, leaving 13 bases between them. The CDR3 is 13 residues long. Looked up from germline, CDR1 is MNHNS and CDR2 is SASEGT. As DNA, the CDR3 is TGTGCCAGTGGAGTTAGAGGTACAGATACGCAGTATTTT. Protein: CASGVRGTDTQYF.

This chain joins TRBV18 and TRBJ1-1, with TRBD1 identical over 7 bases. Trimming at V came to 2 bases and at J to 0 bases, leaving 3 bases not matched to a gene. The CDR3 has 15 amino acids. Germline V gene lookup returns CDR1 KGHSH and CDR2 LQKENI. The CDR3 DNA is TGTGCCAGCTCACCAAAGCAGGGGGTGAACACTGAAGCTTTCTTT. Protein sequence: CASSPKQGVNTEAFF.

This CDR3 reads CAWSAGRQEQYF. The CDR3 DNA follows: TGTGCCTGGAGTGCCGGACGCCAGGAGCAGTACTTC. The gene calls are TRBV30 and TRBJ2-7, with unresolved D. V was shortened by 1 base and J by 7 bases, with 11 bases between the two germline ends. This CDR3 is built from 12 residues. The germline V gene encodes CDR1 GTSNPN and CDR2 SVGIG (reference sequence).

On this clone itself: Additional DNA sequences in this sample encode the identical CDR3. The chain combines TRBV18 with TRBJ1-3; 9 nucleotides line up with TRBD1. With V trimmed by 2 bases and J by 0 bases, 2 bases remained unmatched. Germline V gene sequence: CDR1 KGHSH, CDR2 LQKENI. The CDR3 has 16 residues. The CDR3: CASSPLTGGSGNTIYF. The CDR3, as DNA: TGTGCCAGCTCACCATTGACAGGGGGCTCTGGAAACACCATATATTTT.

J is TRBJ2-1 and V is TRBV19, with no clear D. From germline, CDR1 is LNHDA and CDR2 SQIVND (reference sequence). V was pared by 6 bases and J by 7 bases, with 10 bases between. The CDR3 has 12 residues. The CDR3 is CASRITANEQFF. The CDR3 nucleotides are TGTGCCAGTAGAATTACCGCGAATGAGCAGTTCTTC.

CDR3 nucleotides: TGTGCCATCAGTGTAAACAGGGACTATGGCTACACCTTC. This gives the protein CAISVNRDYGYTF. This chain joins TRBV10-3 and TRBJ1-2; D might be TRBD1 (6 bases). Germline V lookup: CDR1 ENHRY, CDR2 SYGVKD. V was cut by 4 bases and J by 3 bases, with 9 bases left in between. The CDR3 is made up of 13 amino acids.

There are a few counts of this clone. This sequence joins TRBV28 and TRBJ1-5, with 11 positions matching TRBD1. V lost 5 bases to trimming and J lost 6 bases; unmatched junction nucleotides: 9. CDR3 length: 16 residues. Per the germline V gene, CDR1 is MDHEN and CDR2 is SYDVKM. CDR3 in amino acids: CASSTLRTGGGQPQHF. Written as DNA, the CDR3 is TGTGCCAGCAGTACTCTCAGGACAGGGGGCGGTCAGCCCCAGCATTTT.

V and J are TRBV5-4 and TRBJ2-1; 8 bases are a match to TRBD2. Trimming took 0 bases from V and 0 from J; bases not matched to a gene: 2. In germline, CDR1 is SGHNT, CDR2 YYREEE (reference sequence). The CDR3 has 16 residues. The CDR3 DNA sequence: TGTGCCAGCAGCTTGGCAGCGGGGGACTCCTACAATGAGCAGTTCTTC. It specifies CASSLAAGDSYNEQFF.

The chain joins TRBV6-6 to TRBJ1-3, with unresolved D. Trimming pared 5 bases from V and 1 base from J, leaving 15 bases between. Germline lookup yields CDR1 MNHNY and CDR2 SVGAGI (reference sequence). The CDR3 consists of 16 residues. CDR3 coding DNA: TGTGCCAGCAGTCTCCTGGAGGGAGGGTCTGGAAACACCATATATTTT. Translating it yields CASSLLEGGSGNTIYF.

J is TRBJ1-1 and V is TRBV5-6, with TRBD1 matching over 7 bases. The V gene end was trimmed by 1 base and the J gene end by 0 bases; junction bases not matched to a gene: 3. The CDR3 extends over 15 amino acids. The germline CDR1 and CDR2 sequences are SGHDT and YYEEEE. Here the CDR3 DNA reads TGTGCCAGCAGCTTGCTGGGACAGCTGAACACTGAAGCTTTCTTT. The encoded protein is CASSLLGQLNTEAFF.

The J gene is TRBJ1-3, the V gene TRBV5-1; D is possibly TRBD1 (6 bases). The ends were cut back, 1 base at V and 0 bases at J, with 11 bases in the middle. In germline, CDR1 is SGHRS, CDR2 YFSETQ. The length of the CDR3 is 16 residues. The CDR3 DNA sequence: TGCGCCAGCAGCTTGACAGGGTACGACTCTGGAAACACCATATATTTT. Its translation: CASSLTGYDSGNTIYF.

V and J are TRBV5-1 and TRBJ1-2, with D possibly matching TRBD1 (6 bases). The V gene's germline CDR1 is SGHRS and CDR2 YFSETQ. V was clipped by 7 bases and J by 3 bases, with 16 bases between them. The CDR3 consists of 14 residues. CDR3 loop: CASRDWSGDYGYTF. Written as DNA, the CDR3 is TGCGCCAGCCGCGATTGGTCAGGGGACTATGGCTACACCTTC. The full variable domain, completed using reference TRBV5-1 and TRBJ1-2, is KAGVTQTPRYLIKTRGQQVTLSCSPISGHRSVSWYQQTPGQGLQFLFEYFSETQRNKGNFPGRFSGRQFSNSRSEMNVSTLELGDSALYLCASRDWSGDYGYTFGSGTRLTVV.

The chain carries TRBV12-5 and TRBJ2-3; 10 bases agree with TRBD2. Germline V gene lookup returns CDR1 LGHNT and CDR2 FRNRAP. V was pared by 3 bases and J by 4 bases, with 7 bases of the junction left unmatched. The CDR3 covers 16 residues. For the CDR3, the DNA is TGTGCTAGTGGTTTAGGAGCGGGAGGGCCGTCAGATACGCAGTATTTT. Translation: CASGLGAGGPSDTQYF.

V and J are TRBV28 and TRBJ1-6; TRBD1 matches 8 bases. The germline V gene has CDR1 MDHEN and CDR2 SYDVKM. V was clipped by 2 bases and J by 8 bases; unmatched bases: 5. CDR3 length: 15 amino acids. For the CDR3, the DNA is TGTGCCAGCAGTTTACCGGGACAGGTTTATTCACCCCTCCACTTT. Translated: CASSLPGQVYSPLHF.

The rearrangement links TRBV7-8 to TRBJ1-1, with TRBD1 matching 8 bases. Germline loops: CDR1 SGHVS, CDR2 FQNEAQ. The CDR3 sequence is 17 residues long. Trimming took 0 bases from V and 4 from J; bases not matched to a gene: 10. CDR3 DNA sequence: TGTGCCAGCAGCTTAGCGTACGGGCAGGGGGCGGGCACTGAAGCTTTCTTT. This sequence encodes CASSLAYGQGAGTEAFF.

The chain is built from TRBV2 and TRBJ2-5; unclear D gene. Germline V gene lookup returns CDR1 SNHLY and CDR2 FYNNEI. V was cut by 8 bases and J by 5 bases, with 12 bases left in between. The CDR3 is 12 amino acids. The CDR3 here is CASVREGETQYF. CDR3 bases: TGTGCCAGCGTAAGGGAAGGGGAGACCCAGTACTTC.

This clone was detected once. The same CDR3 arises from other DNA sequences in this sample as well. V and J are TRBV5-1 and TRBJ2-7, with 7 bases that match TRBD1. The CDR3 totals 13 residues. With 2 bases clipped from V and 2 bases from J, the junction kept 1 base outside the gene matches. The germline CDR1 and CDR2 sequences are SGHRS and YFSETQ. The CDR3 is CASSFGQAYEQYF. The CDR3 DNA reads TGCGCCAGCAGCTTTGGACAGGCCTACGAGCAGTACTTC. The full variable domain, in which reference TRBV5-1 and TRBJ2-7 provide the parts outside the CDR3, is KAGVTQTPRYLIKTRGQQVTLSCSPISGHRSVSWYQQTPGQGLQFLFEYFSETQRNKGNFPGRFSGRQFSNSRSEMNVSTLELGDSALYLCASSFGQAYEQYFGPGTRLTVT.

The rearrangement uses TRBV11-2 and TRBJ2-5; 8 positions match TRBD1. CDR3 size: 15 residues. Germline CDR1 reads SGHAT; CDR2 reads FQNNGV. Unmatched junction bases numbered 7, after V lost 5 bases and J lost 2 bases. The CDR3 DNA is TGTGCCAGCAGCGCGCAGTACAGGGGGCAAGAGACCCAGTACTTC. It specifies CASSAQYRGQETQYF.

In this sample, this clone turned up once. Distinct nucleotide sequences in the sample also encode this CDR3. This chain links TRBV6-5 with TRBJ2-5; no clear D. V dropped 0 bases and J dropped 4 bases, with 6 bases sitting between them. Germline assignment: CDR1 MNHEY and CDR2 SVGAGI. The CDR3 loop spans 13 amino acids. The DNA for the CDR3 is TGTGCCAGCAGTTACTCGTTAGTAGAGACCCAGTACTTC. This encodes CASSYSLVETQYF.

The chain links TRBV18 to TRBJ1-1; D not certain. From germline, CDR1 is KGHSH and CDR2 LQKENI. This CDR3 is built from 12 residues. V gave up 5 bases and J gave up 4 bases, with 8 bases separating them. Written as DNA, the CDR3 is TGTGCCAGCTCAGGGTCCGGCACTGAAGCTTTCTTT. Protein: CASSGSGTEAFF.

The chain combines TRBV5-1 with TRBJ2-7, with 11 positions matching TRBD2. The V gene end was trimmed by 7 bases and the J gene end by 4 bases; junction bases not matched to a gene: 7. The germline CDR1 and CDR2 sequences are SGHRS and YFSETQ. There are 14 residues in the CDR3. For the CDR3, the DNA is TGCGCCAGCGGTAGCGGGGGGGCTTCATACGAGCAGTACTTC. Amino acids: CASGSGGASYEQYF. Using reference TRBV5-1 and TRBJ2-7 for the parts outside the CDR3, the full variable domain is KAGVTQTPRYLIKTRGQQVTLSCSPISGHRSVSWYQQTPGQGLQFLFEYFSETQRNKGNFPGRFSGRQFSNSRSEMNVSTLELGDSALYLCASGSGGASYEQYFGPGTRLTVT.

The CDR3 DNA sequence: TGTGCCAGCAGCCTTCCCGGGAAGTCCTACAATGAGCAGTTCTTC. Translating gives CASSLPGKSYNEQFF. The chain combines TRBV28 with TRBJ2-1, with D possibly matching TRBD2 (5 bases). The CDR3 runs 15 residues. Germline V gene lookup returns CDR1 MDHEN and CDR2 SYDVKM. Trimming took 6 bases from V and 1 from J, leaving 13 bases between them. The variable domain in full, with the rest retrieved from reference TRBV28 and TRBJ2-1, is DVKVTQSSRYLVKRTGEKVFLECVQDMDHENMFWYRQDPGLGLRLIYFSYDVKMKEKGDIPEGYSVSREKKERFSLILESASTNQTSMYLCASSLPGKSYNEQFFGPGTRLTVL.

Details on this clone: Relative to the germline gene, one junction end is altered; a read error may explain this. The chain carries TRBV5-1 and TRBJ2-1; 11 bases line up with TRBD2. Germline lookup yields CDR1 SGHRS and CDR2 YFSETQ. The CDR3 has 16 amino acids. The CDR3: CASSLLSGGAINEQFF. CDR3 coding DNA: TGTGCCAGCAGCCTACTTAGCGGGGGGGCTATTAATGAGCAGTTCTTC. Using reference TRBV5-1 and TRBJ2-1 for the parts outside the CDR3, the full variable domain is KAGVTQTPRYLIKTRGQQVTLSCSPISGHRSVSWYQQTPGQGLQFLFEYFSETQRNKGNFPGRFSGRQFSNSRSEMNVSTLELGDSALYLCASSLLSGGAINEQFFGPGTRLTVL.

This clone was detected only a few times. V is TRBV30 and J is TRBJ1-1; tentative D call: TRBD1 (6 bases). CDR1 and CDR2 from the germline V gene are GTSNPN and SVGIG (reference sequence). The CDR3 totals 13 residues. CDR3 region: CAQTRGAGTEAFF. CDR3 in DNA: TGTGCGCAAACGCGGGGGGCGGGCACTGAAGCTTTCTTT.

J is TRBJ1-6 and V is TRBV27, with D hard to call. Germline V CDR1 and CDR2: MNHEY, SMNVEV (reference sequence). V gave up 0 bases and J gave up 10 bases, with 13 bases separating them. The CDR3 is 15 amino acids. DNA for the CDR3: TGTGCCAGCAGTTTATCGTTCGGGGATCGATCACCCCTCCACTTT. Its translation: CASSLSFGDRSPLHF.

The chain uses TRBV7-8 and TRBJ2-7, with 12 bases that match TRBD1. The ends lost 3 bases at V and 3 bases at J; junction bases unmatched: 9. The CDR3 extends over 17 amino acids. Germline CDR1 SGHVS, CDR2 FQNEAQ. Written as DNA, the CDR3 is TGTGCCAGCAGCTTTCGGGACAGGGGGCCCGGACACTACGAGCAGTACTTC. Protein product: CASSFRDRGPGHYEQYF.

The chain couples TRBV5-1 to TRBJ2-5, with 16 bases lining up with TRBD2. The CDR3 totals 17 residues. CDR1 SGHRS and CDR2 YFSETQ come from the germline V gene. V lost 4 bases to trimming and J lost 4 bases; unmatched junction nucleotides: 7. The CDR3 spells CASSPGTSGGAAETQYF. The CDR3 DNA reads TGCGCCAGCAGCCCAGGGACTAGCGGGGGGGCTGCAGAGACCCAGTACTTC. Filled out from reference TRBV5-1 and TRBJ2-5, the complete variable domain reads KAGVTQTPRYLIKTRGQQVTLSCSPISGHRSVSWYQQTPGQGLQFLFEYFSETQRNKGNFPGRFSGRQFSNSRSEMNVSTLELGDSALYLCASSPGTSGGAAETQYFGPGTRLLVL.

The chain combines TRBV11-2 with TRBJ1-1; D uncertain. Trimming took 6 bases from V and 12 from J, leaving 14 bases between them. CDR1 and CDR2 (germline): SGHAT, FQNNGV. The CDR3 sequence is 11 residues long. CDR3 DNA: TGTGCCAGCAGATCCTACAGTCGAACTTTCTTT. Translated, it gives CASRSYSRTFF.